A single sample gave rise to the 22 T cell receptor beta chains below, sequenced in a study of OX40 agonist ivuxolimab in advanced cancers. Assay used: immunoSEQ multiplex PCR; TCRdb lists only in-frame clones, some missing. Of about 63,000 clones in the sample, 80% to 90% were seen once. Sequenced material: CD4+ or CD8+ T cells sorted from blood, taken in a trial of the OX40 agonist ivuxolimab. The source of these receptors is an adult with an advanced solid tumor such as melanoma, head and neck, liver or kidney cancer.

The chain carries TRBV7-3 and TRBJ2-1; D may correspond to TRBD1 or TRBD2 (6 bases each). Germline V lookup: CDR1 SGHTA, CDR2 FQGTGA. The CDR3 length is 15 residues. The V end lost 3 bases, the J end lost 8 bases, and 17 bases lay between the germline ends. CDR3 DNA: TGTGCCAGCAGCTTTCGGGGGCAGGGCCATGATGAGCAGTTCTTC. It codes for CASSFRGQGHDEQFF.

The V call is TRBV4-1, the J call TRBJ2-2; the D is unclear. Trimming left V 3 bases short and J 2 bases short, with 13 bases between. Germline-derived CDR1 and CDR2 are MGHRA and YSYEKL. The CDR3 is 16 residues long. CDR3 coding DNA: TGCGCCAGCAGCCAGCCATATACGGCAAACACCGGGGAGCTGTTTTTT. This gives the protein CASSQPYTANTGELFF.

This clone was seen only once. V is TRBV5-1 and J is TRBJ1-2, with 7 bases fitting TRBD1. The CDR3 contains 14 residues. After removal of 3 bases from V and 6 bases from J, the junction contained 8 bases not matched to a gene. CDR1 is SGHRS, CDR2 YFSETQ, per germline. CDR3 DNA sequence: TGCGCCAGCAGCTCCGGACAGGAACAGCATGGCTACACCTTC. Its protein is CASSSGQEQHGYTF.

The chain has TRBV7-9 and TRBJ2-5; D gene unclear. TRBJ2-7 explains the end of the DNA better; the J call may be wrong. Germline CDR1 and CDR2: SEHNR and FQNEAQ (reference sequence). CDR3 size: 16 residues. This CDR3 reads CASSLVRGVPSYEQYF. Written as DNA, the CDR3 is TGTGCCAGCAGCTTAGTGCGCGGCGTTCCCAGCTACGAGCAGTACTTC.

This chain connects TRBV6-5 to TRBJ1-5; maybe TRBD1 (6 bases). V was cut by 5 bases and J by 13 bases, with 24 bases left in between. This CDR3 has 15 residues. CDR1 is MNHEY and CDR2 is SVGAGI in the germline V gene. CDR3 amino acids: CASSKNRDTTPGQHF. CDR3 bases: TGTGCCAGCAGTAAAAACCGGGACACTACCCCGGGACAGCATTTT.

The V gene is TRBV28, the J gene TRBJ1-3, with no clear D. V lost 3 bases to trimming and J lost 0 bases, with 6 bases between them. Germline V gene sequence: CDR1 MDHEN, CDR2 SYDVKM. The CDR3 is 14 residues long. This CDR3 reads CASSFISSGNTIYF. CDR3 bases: TGTGCCAGCAGTTTCATAAGCTCTGGAAACACCATATATTTT.

The chain is built from TRBV11-3 and TRBJ2-1, with D maybe TRBD2 (5 bases). Germline CDR1 is SGHNT and CDR2 is YENEEA. V was shortened by 5 bases and J by 4 bases, with 9 bases between the two germline ends. CDR3 length: 13 amino acids. The chain's CDR3 is CASSMGVYNEQFF. In DNA form, the CDR3 reads TGTGCCAGCAGCATGGGAGTTTACAATGAGCAGTTCTTC.

The chain's CDR3 is CASSPPAFGVGGELFF. The CDR3 DNA reads as TGTGCCAGCAGTCCCCCTGCTTTTGGGGTCGGTGGGGAGCTGTTTTTT. The chain combines TRBV27 with TRBJ2-2; D ambiguous. Trimming removed 5 bases from V and 8 bases from J, with 21 bases in between. The CDR3 extends over 16 amino acids. Germline V gives CDR1 MNHEY, CDR2 SMNVEV (reference sequence).

The chain combines TRBV27 with TRBJ2-3; perhaps D is TRBD1 or TRBD2 (5 bases each). The germline V gene encodes CDR1 MNHEY and CDR2 SMNVEV (reference sequence). The CDR3 length is 17 residues. Trimming stripped 2 bases from V and 0 bases from J, with 15 bases between. CDR3 in DNA: TGTGCCAGCAGTTTAATCCCGCAGGGAGCTAGCACAGATACGCAGTATTTT. Its protein product is CASSLIPQGASTDTQYF.

This rearrangement joins TRBV7-2 to TRBJ2-3; 11 nucleotides agree with TRBD1. This CDR3 region has 17 residues. Germline V gene sequence: CDR1 SGHTA, CDR2 FQGNSA. Unmatched junction bases numbered 12, after V lost 5 bases and J lost 5 bases. CDR3 sequence: CASSPAFTGTGGDTQYF. In nucleotides, the CDR3 is TGTGCCAGCAGCCCGGCTTTCACCGGGACAGGGGGAGATACGCAGTATTTT. Together with reference TRBV7-2 and TRBJ2-3, the CDR3 gives the full variable domain: GAGVSQSPSNKVTEKGKDVELRCDPISGHTALYWYRQSLGQGLEFLIYFQGNSAPDKSGLPSDRFSAERTGGSVSTLTIQRTQQEDSAVYLCASSPAFTGTGGDTQYFGPGTRLTVL.

V usage is TRBV19 and J usage is TRBJ2-3, with 9 bases aligning to TRBD1. This CDR3 comprises 14 residues. The J segment lost 5 bases and the V segment lost 6 bases, leaving 6 bases of the junction unmatched. From germline, CDR1 is LNHDA and CDR2 SQIVND (reference sequence). The CDR3 loop is CASRDRGRGDTQYF. Here the CDR3 DNA reads TGTGCCAGTAGGGACAGGGGTAGAGGAGATACGCAGTATTTT.

Turning to this clone: A read error may produce the germline difference seen at one junction end. The genes are TRBV28 and TRBJ2-1; D is undetermined. This CDR3 has 13 residues. Germline CDR1 reads MDHEN; CDR2 reads SYDVKM. CDR3 protein: CAILTGSSNEQFF. DNA of the CDR3: TGTGCCATCTTGACTGGCTCCTCCAATGAGCAGTTCTTC.

This sequence joins TRBV7-8 and TRBJ1-5; a weak D match, TRBD1 (5 bases). CDR1 and CDR2 from the germline V gene are SGHVS and FQNEAQ. The CDR3 extends over 17 amino acids. V dropped 0 bases and J dropped 4 bases, with 16 bases sitting between them. The CDR3 bases are TGTGCCAGCAGCTTAGCGCGGTTGATAGGGACGAATCAGCCCCAGCATTTT. The encoded protein is CASSLARLIGTNQPQHF.

This clone was recorded only once. The J gene is TRBJ2-7, the V gene TRBV5-4, with 7 bases lining up with TRBD1. This CDR3 region has 14 residues. With 3 bases clipped from V and 7 bases from J, the junction kept 10 bases outside the gene matches. Germline CDR1 reads SGHNT; CDR2 reads YYREEE (reference sequence). CDR3 coding DNA: TGTGCCAGCAGCTCTCCGGGACAGCGAGCTGAGCAGTACTTC. It is translated as CASSSPGQRAEQYF.

This chain uses TRBV7-9 with TRBJ2-5, with D perhaps matching TRBD2 (6 bases). Germline CDR1 reads SEHNR; CDR2 reads FQNEAQ (reference sequence). The CDR3 covers 13 residues. The ends were cut back, 5 bases at V and 5 bases at J, with 12 bases in the middle. The CDR3 protein is CASSPPREETQYF. The CDR3 DNA follows: TGTGCCAGCAGCCCCCCACGGGAGGAGACCCAGTACTTC. Looking up the rest from reference TRBV7-9 and TRBJ2-5 gives the full variable domain: DTGVSQNPRHKITKRGQNVTFRCDPISEHNRLYWYRQTLGQGPEFLTYFQNEAQLEKSRLLSDRFSAERPKGSFSTLEIQRTEQGDSAMYLCASSPPREETQYFGPGTRLLVL.

This clone was found once. The V gene is TRBV15, the J gene TRBJ2-1; D may correspond to TRBD1 or TRBD2 (6 bases each). Germline V gene lookup returns CDR1 LNHNV and CDR2 YYDKDF (reference sequence). CDR3 length: 14 residues. Trimming cost V 4 bases and J 2 bases, with 9 bases left between them. CDR3 bases: TGTGCCACCAGCACCCGGGGGCCCTACAATGAGCAGTTCTTC. Amino acid sequence: CATSTRGPYNEQFF.

This chain connects TRBV7-2 to TRBJ1-6; 7 bases agree with TRBD1. The CDR3 is made up of 15 amino acids. Losses at the gene ends were 0 bases for V and 10 bases for J; bases not matched to a gene: 6. Germline V gene sequence: CDR1 SGHTA, CDR2 FQGNSA. CDR3 sequence: CASSLADRVGSPLHF. CDR3 DNA sequence: TGTGCCAGCAGCTTAGCCGACAGGGTTGGGTCACCCCTCCACTTT.

This chain uses TRBV5-1 with TRBJ1-1; D possibly corresponds to TRBD1 (5 bases). This CDR3 is 13 amino acids long. The V end was cut by 0 bases, the J end by 7 bases, with 10 bases between. From germline, CDR1 is SGHRS and CDR2 YFSETQ. The CDR3, as DNA: TGCGCCAGCAGCTTGGGGGCGCAGGGTGAAGCTTTCTTT. Translation gives CASSLGAQGEAFF. Supplemented by reference TRBV5-1 and TRBJ1-1, the full variable domain reads KAGVTQTPRYLIKTRGQQVTLSCSPISGHRSVSWYQQTPGQGLQFLFEYFSETQRNKGNFPGRFSGRQFSNSRSEMNVSTLELGDSALYLCASSLGAQGEAFFGQGTRLTVV.

In DNA, the CDR3 is TGCGCCAGCAGCTCTGGACAGGGGGGACTAGGGACCCAGTACTTC. Its translation: CASSSGQGGLGTQYF. The V and J genes are TRBV5-1 and TRBJ2-5; TRBD1 matches at 10 bases. V was pared by 3 bases and J by 7 bases, with 9 bases of the junction left unmatched. This CDR3 region has 15 residues. CDR1 is SGHRS, CDR2 YFSETQ, per germline.

Here the CDR3 reads CASNLSQGLSGVRTDTQYF. The CDR3 DNA follows: TGTGCCAGCAATCTCAGTCAGGGCCTTAGCGGGGTGCGCACAGATACGCAGTATTTT. The chain uses TRBV28 and TRBJ2-3; 8 nucleotides agree with TRBD2. Trimming took 7 bases from V and 1 from J; bases not matched to a gene: 19. The CDR3 has 19 amino acids. Germline values: CDR1 MDHEN, CDR2 SYDVKM.

The chain couples TRBV23-1 to TRBJ2-7; TRBD1 aligns across 7 bases. TRBV23-1 is an ORF, with its function uncertain. V trimming: 4 bases; J trimming: 1 base; junction bases outside the gene matches: 10. CDR3 size: 16 residues. The CDR3 region has the DNA TGCGCCAGCAGTCCCCCTGGGACAGAATTTTCCTACGAGCAGTACTTC. Its protein product is CASSPPGTEFSYEQYF.

The rearrangement joins TRBV15 to TRBJ1-5; D gene unclear. Germline V lookup: CDR1 LNHNV, CDR2 YYDKDF (reference sequence). The germline V and J ends were trimmed by 0 bases and 0 bases, with 15 bases remaining between them. The CDR3 has 18 residues. CDR3 amino acids: CATSREKREVYSNQPQHF. The CDR3, as DNA: TGTGCCACCAGCAGAGAGAAGAGGGAAGTCTATAGCAATCAGCCCCAGCATTTT.